One sample yielded the 7 T cell receptor beta chains listed below, sequenced in a study of low-dose radiotherapy and immunotherapy resistance in tumors (dated by TCRdb to between 2021 and 2023). The sample's time point label, decoded: after trial treatment. The treatment or condition label of this sample denotes: LDRT plus nivolumab, ipilimumab, low-dose cyclophosphamide and aspirin (RACIN trial). This sample was sequenced with an Illumina HiSeq 2500. Superscript III and a set of TRAV- and TRBV-specific primers were used to synthesize first-strand cDNA, so that both TCRalpha and TCRbeta chains were covered. TCRs were amplified for 20 to 25 PCR cycles with Phusion, using a constant-region primer paired with the adapter attached to the V primers. TCRdb itself trimmed the public reads at Q25 with fastp, ran MiXCR and retained productive beta chains. Merged by CDR3 protein, the rows form single entries marked with the most common genes and DNA. The sample table records just over 90,000 distinct CDR3 sequences; less than 25% of these occur just once. Around 13% of the sample belongs to the ten largest clones.

Sequencing was performed on PBMCs, taken after low-dose radiotherapy plus immunotherapy. Receptor source: a female donor with ovarian cancer.

For this clonotype: Mismatch with germline at one junction end may stem from a read error. The J gene is TRBJ2-1, the V gene TRBV5-1; 8 bases agree with TRBD1. Germline CDR1 reads SGHRS; CDR2 reads YFSETQ. This CDR3 region has 13 residues. The CDR3 nucleotides read TGCGCCAGCAGCCTGGACAGGGTTTTTGAGCAGATCTTC. It translates to CASSLDRVFEQIF.

This clonotype was seen repeatedly, ten times or more. The rearrangement uses TRBV19 and TRBJ1-4; D is unresolved. Trimming stripped 4 bases from V and 4 bases from J, with 7 bases between. CDR3 size: 13 residues. Germline V gene sequence: CDR1 LNHDA, CDR2 SQIVND (reference sequence). As DNA, the CDR3 is TGTGCCAGTAGTACCAACCTTAATGAAAAACTGTTTTTT. It yields the protein CASSTNLNEKLFF.

This clonotype was detected many times. This sequence joins TRBV5-1 and TRBJ2-2, with 7 positions matching TRBD1. Germline trimming cut 5 bases from V and 0 bases from J; bases unmatched to any gene: 1. Germline lookup yields CDR1 SGHRS and CDR2 YFSETQ. The CDR3 extends over 14 amino acids. The CDR3 region has the DNA TGCGCCAGCAGAGGACAGGCGAACACCGGGGAGCTGTTTTTT. It translates to CASRGQANTGELFF.

This clonotype was seen only once. V and J are TRBV3-1 and TRBJ2-1; perhaps D is TRBD1 or TRBD2 (5 bases each). The germline gives CDR1 LGHDT, CDR2 YNNKEL (reference sequence). The ends were cut back, 4 bases at V and 7 bases at J, with 14 bases in the middle. This CDR3 region has 14 residues. The CDR3 DNA is TGTGCCAGCAGCCCCGGGACGGTGGGGAATGAGCAGTTCTTC. Encoded protein: CASSPGTVGNEQFF.

This clonotype occurred many times. The rearrangement uses TRBV14 and TRBJ2-2; D call uncertain. Germline CDR1 and CDR2: SGHDN and FVKESK. The CDR3 consists of 15 residues. With 1 base removed from V and 5 bases from J, the gap between germline ends came to 11 bases. The DNA for the CDR3 is TGTGCCAGCAGCCAAGCCCTGACCGGTACCGGGGAGCTGTTTTTT. Its translation: CASSQALTGTGELFF.

This clonotype was seen ten or more times. The chain has TRBV7-9 and TRBJ1-1; unclear D gene. Trimming stripped 2 bases from V and 6 bases from J, with 13 bases between. CDR1 and CDR2 from the germline V gene are SEHNR and FQNEAQ (reference sequence). This CDR3 contains 14 residues. CDR3 sequence reads: CASSLQMNIPEAFF. The CDR3 DNA reads as TGTGCCAGCAGCTTACAGATGAACATCCCTGAAGCTTTCTTT. The variable domain in full, completed from reference TRBV7-9 and TRBJ1-1, reads DTGVSQNPRHKITKRGQNVTFRCDPISEHNRLYWYRQTLGQGPEFLTYFQNEAQLEKSRLLSDRFSAERPKGSFSTLEIQRTEQGDSAMYLCASSLQMNIPEAFFGQGTRLTVV.

Of note for this clonotype: Only one base separates this from a far larger clonotype, so it likely reflects a read error. This chain uses TRBV27 with TRBJ1-6; no clear D gene. The CDR3 is 14 residues long. Germline V lookup: CDR1 MNHEY, CDR2 SMNVEV (reference sequence). DNA for the CDR3: TGTGCCAGCAGTTTATCGGCCTTTAATTCACCCCCCCACTTT. Translating gives CASSLSAFNSPPHF.